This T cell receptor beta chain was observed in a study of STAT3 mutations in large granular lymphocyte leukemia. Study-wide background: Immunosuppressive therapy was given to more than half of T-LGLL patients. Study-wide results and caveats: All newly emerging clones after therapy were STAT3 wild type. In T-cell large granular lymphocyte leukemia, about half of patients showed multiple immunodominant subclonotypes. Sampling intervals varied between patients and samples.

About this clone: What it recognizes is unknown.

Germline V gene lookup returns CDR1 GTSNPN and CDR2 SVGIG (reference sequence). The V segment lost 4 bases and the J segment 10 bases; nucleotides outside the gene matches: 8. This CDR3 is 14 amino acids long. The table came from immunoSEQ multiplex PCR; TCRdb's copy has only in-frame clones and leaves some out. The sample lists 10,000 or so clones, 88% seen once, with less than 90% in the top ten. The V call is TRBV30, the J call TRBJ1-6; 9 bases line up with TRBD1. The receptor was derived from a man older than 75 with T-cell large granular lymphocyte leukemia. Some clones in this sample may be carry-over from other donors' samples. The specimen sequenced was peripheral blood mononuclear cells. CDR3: CAWTGQGPRSPLHF. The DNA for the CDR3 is TGTGCCTGGACCGGACAGGGGCCGAGGTCACCCCTCCACTTT.